A selection of T cell receptor beta chains follows, all from one sample in a study of blood T cell repertoires in COVID-19. The repertoire was sequenced with immunoSEQ multiplex PCR; TCRdb's copy has only in-frame clones and lacks some. The table has around 72,000 clones, about 81% seen once; the top ten hold over 15%. What was sequenced was peripheral blood. These receptors were taken from a human donor in a cohort sampled during active COVID-19. CDR3s include the opening cysteine and the closing phenylalanine or tryptophan. The D gene is left open where the match is weak. Some rows mark clone size as missing; the rest say once, few, many or name a class of expanded clone.

abundance	len	d_gene	j_gene	v_gene	CDR3nt	CDR3aa
-	13	TRBD2	TRBJ2-7	TRBV18	TGTGCCAGCTCACCCGGGACTAGAGACGAGCAGTACTTC	CASSPGTRDEQYF
-	15	-	TRBJ2-5	TRBV5-1	TGCGCCAGCAGCTTGGACGCAGGGTTACAAGAGACCCAGTACTTC	CASSLDAGLQETQYF
-	14	TRBD1	TRBJ2-5	TRBV19	TGTGCCAGTAGTTTCCGACAGGGCGGCGAGACCCAGTACTTC	CASSFRQGGETQYF
-	13	-	TRBJ1-4	TRBV7-2	TGTGCCAGCCTACAAAGAGCGGGTGAAAAACTGTTTTTT	CASLQRAGEKLFF
-	13	-	TRBJ1-2	TRBV2	TGTGCCAGCAGTTTCCAGGTCGAACATGGCTACACCTTC	CASSFQVEHGYTF
once	14	-	TRBJ2-7	TRBV10-3	TGTGCCATCACCACGACAGCGCAGACCTACGAGCAGTACTTC	CAITTTAQTYEQYF
-	15	TRBD2	TRBJ2-3	TRBV27	TGTGCCAGCAGTTCGGGACTAGGGAGCACAGATACGCAGTATTTT	CASSSGLGSTDTQYF
-	14	-	TRBJ2-7	TRBV18	TGTGCCAGCTCACCCACGGGAAGTCCCTACGAGCAGTACTTC	CASSPTGSPYEQYF
once	14	TRBD1	TRBJ1-2	TRBV30	TGTGCCTGGAGTGTTAACAGGGGGGTTGGCGGCTACACCTTC	CAWSVNRGVGGYTF
-	15	-	TRBJ2-7	TRBV4-3	TGCGCCAGCAGCCAAGTCCCGGGACAATCCTACGAGCAGTACTTC	CASSQVPGQSYEQYF
-	12	-	TRBJ1-2	TRBV12-3/TRBV12-4	TGTGCCAGCAGTTTTAATAACTATGGCTACACCTTC	CASSFNNYGYTF
-	15	TRBD2	TRBJ2-3	TRBV9	TGTGCCAGCAGCGTATTTGAGCGGGGCCTCAATACGCAGTATTTT	CASSVFERGLNTQYF
-	14	-	TRBJ1-4	TRBV6-6	TGTGCCAGCAGCTCAGGGGCTCAGGGTGAAAAACTGTTTTTT	CASSSGAQGEKLFF
-	12	-	TRBJ1-2	TRBV5-8	TGTGCCAGCAGCTCGCGGGTCGGTGGCTACACCTTC	CASSSRVGGYTF
-	14	TRBD2	TRBJ2-7	TRBV5-6	TGTGCCAGCAGCTCGACTAGCGACACCTACGAGCAGTACTTC	CASSSTSDTYEQYF
-	16	TRBD2	TRBJ2-5	TRBV14	TGTGCCAGCAGCCCTACTAGCGGGGGGGCCTATTTGGCCCAGTACTTC	CASSPTSGGAYLAQYF
few	13	TRBD2	TRBJ2-1	TRBV30	TGTGCTTCCGGGGGGAGCTCCTACAATGAGCAGTTCTTC	CASGGSSYNEQFF
-	14	-	TRBJ2-3	TRBV5-1	TGCGCCAGCAGCTGGGGTAGCGGCACAGATACGCAGTATTTT	CASSWGSGTDTQYF
-	15	-	TRBJ2-1	TRBV9	TGTGCCAGCAGCGTAGGCCGGAAGGAGTACAATGAGCAGTTCTTC	CASSVGRKEYNEQFF
-	15	-	TRBJ2-7	TRBV18	TGTGCCAGCTCACTCGGACAGACACACTCCTACGAGCAGTACTTC	CASSLGQTHSYEQYF
-	15	-	TRBJ2-1	TRBV27	TGTGCCAGCAGTTTATCTACGGGAAGGTGGAATGAGCAGTTCTTC	CASSLSTGRWNEQFF
-	13	TRBD2	TRBJ2-5	TRBV9	TGTGCCAGCAGCGTAGCGGGAGGAGAGACCCAGTACTTC	CASSVAGGETQYF
-	15	-	TRBJ2-7	TRBV7-3	TGTGCCAGCAGCCGATCCCACGTCCAGGGTTCCGAGCAGTACTTC	CASSRSHVQGSEQYF
few	15	TRBD1	TRBJ2-3	TRBV30	TGTGCCTGGAGTCACGGACAGGGGCTGCCAGATACGCAGTATTTT	CAWSHGQGLPDTQYF
-	14	-	TRBJ1-5	TRBV19	TGTGCCAGTAGGAATCAGGGTGCAAATCAGCCCCAGCATTTT	CASRNQGANQPQHF
-	13	-	TRBJ2-5	TRBV11-3	TGTGCCAGCAGCTTCCAGGGTATGGAGACCCAGTACTTC	CASSFQGMETQYF
-	14	-	TRBJ2-7	TRBV14	TGTGCCAGCAGCCCCGGACAGTTTTTTTACGAGCAGTACTTC	CASSPGQFFYEQYF